A single sample gave rise to the 20 T cell receptor beta chains below, sequenced in a study of blood T cell repertoires in COVID-19. Data came from immunoSEQ multiplex PCR; TCRdb stores just in-frame clones and leaves some out. The data show fewer than 250,000 clones, 92% seen once. Sequencing was performed on peripheral blood. The receptors derive from a man aged 60 to 69 with COVID-19, enrolled during active disease.

V usage is TRBV6-5 and J usage is TRBJ1-6; 9 bases line up with TRBD1. The junction had 3 bases not matched to a gene; V was cut back by 2 bases and J by 7 bases. CDR1 and CDR2 from the germline V gene are MNHEY and SVGAGI. CDR3 length: 15 residues. CDR3 sequence (DNA): TGTGCCAGCAGTTACCGGACAGGGGTGAATTCACCCCTCCACTTT. Protein: CASSYRTGVNSPLHF.

The chain has TRBV25-1 and TRBJ1-1, with 9 bases identical to TRBD1. After removal of 8 bases from V and 5 bases from J, the junction contained 6 bases not matched to a gene. Germline V gene data show CDR1 as MGHDK and CDR2 as SYGVNS. This CDR3 is built from 13 residues. The CDR3 loop is CASHPTGGTEAFF. CDR3 in DNA: TGTGCCAGCCACCCGACAGGGGGAACTGAAGCTTTCTTT. Full variable domain (outside the CDR3, taken from reference TRBV25-1 and TRBJ1-1): EADIYQTPRYLVIGTGKKITLECSQTMGHDKMYWYQQDPGMELHLIHYSYGVNSTEKGDLSSESTVSRIRTEHFPLTLESARPSHTSQYLCASHPTGGTEAFFGQGTRLTVV.

The V call is TRBV5-4, the J call TRBJ2-1; TRBD2 agrees at 10 bases. CDR1 SGHNT and CDR2 YYREEE come from the germline V gene (reference sequence). This CDR3 is 17 amino acids long. V trimming: 4 bases; J trimming: 3 bases; junction bases outside the gene matches: 10. CDR3 sequence (DNA): TGTGCCAGCAGCCGGATACTGACTAGCGGGCACTACAATGAGCAGTTCTTC. This gives the protein CASSRILTSGHYNEQFF.

The V gene is TRBV19, the J gene TRBJ2-1; TRBD1 aligns across 9 bases. The CDR3 spans 18 residues. Germline-derived CDR1 and CDR2 are LNHDA and SQIVND (reference sequence). After removal of 5 bases from V and 7 bases from J, the junction contained 18 bases not matched to a gene. The CDR3 region is CASSPQNLAGQGKNEQFF. DNA for the CDR3: TGTGCCAGTAGTCCTCAAAATCTGGCGGGACAGGGCAAGAATGAGCAGTTCTTC.

The CDR3 DNA reads as TGTGCCAGCAGCGTGGGGACAGGGGACTATCAGCCCCAGCATTTT. Its protein product is CASSVGTGDYQPQHF. The chain recombines TRBV9 with TRBJ1-5; 10 positions agree with TRBD1. Germline V gene data show CDR1 as SGDLS and CDR2 as YYNGEE. V lost 2 bases, J lost 5 bases, and 4 bases stayed unmatched. The CDR3 runs to 15 residues.

The V gene is TRBV6-5, the J gene TRBJ1-1; no clear D gene. This CDR3 contains 12 residues. CDR1 MNHEY and CDR2 SVGAGI come from the germline V gene. The V gene lost 9 bases and the J gene lost 4 bases, with 12 bases spanning the gap. This chain's CDR3 is CASPGWSTEAFF. CDR3 DNA: TGTGCCAGTCCGGGTTGGTCCACTGAAGCTTTCTTT.

The chain couples TRBV30 to TRBJ1-1, with a tentative D call TRBD1 (5 bases). From germline, CDR1 is GTSNPN and CDR2 SVGIG (reference sequence). The CDR3 is 15 residues long. The V end was cut by 0 bases, the J end by 6 bases, with 17 bases between. The CDR3 DNA sequence: TGTGCCTGGAGTGTACTACAAGGGGCGCAAGCTGAAGCTTTCTTT. This gives the protein CAWSVLQGAQAEAFF. Together with reference TRBV30 and TRBJ1-1, the CDR3 gives the full variable domain: SQTIHQWPATLVQPVGSPLSLECTVEGTSNPNLYWYRQAAGRGLQLLFYSVGIGQISSEVPQNLSASRPQDRQFILSSKKLLLSDSGFYLCAWSVLQGAQAEAFFGQGTRLTVV.

CDR3 in DNA: TGCAGCGTTTCCAGGGGCACTAATGAAAAACTGTTTTTT. The encoded protein is CSVSRGTNEKLFF. The chain is built from TRBV29-1 and TRBJ1-4; D perhaps matches TRBD1 (6 bases). V was cut by 5 bases and J by 2 bases, with 9 bases left in between. This CDR3 is 13 amino acids long. Germline V gene data show CDR1 as SQVTM and CDR2 as ANQGSEA.

The chain combines TRBV4-2 with TRBJ1-5; D is unclear. The V gene's germline CDR1 is LGHNA and CDR2 YNFKEQ. Deletions cut 0 bases from V and 1 base from J, with 10 bases between. This CDR3 has 16 residues. Here the CDR3 reads CASSQELSGSNQPQHF. For the CDR3, the DNA is TGTGCCAGCAGCCAAGAACTGTCGGGGAGCAATCAGCCCCAGCATTTT.

V and J are TRBV11-2 and TRBJ2-3; D not resolved. Trimming took off 0 bases at V and 4 bases at J, with 5 bases between the two ends. The CDR3 has 13 amino acids. CDR1 and CDR2 from the germline V gene are SGHAT and FQNNGV. The DNA of the CDR3 is TGTGCCAGCAGCTTAGATCTTCCAGATACGCAGTATTTT. This encodes CASSLDLPDTQYF.

J is TRBJ1-1 and V is TRBV4-1; D unresolved. Germline values: CDR1 MGHRA, CDR2 YSYEKL. The CDR3 totals 14 residues. V was pared by 2 bases and J by 2 bases, with 9 bases between. Here the CDR3 reads CASSQYAENTEAFF. In nucleotides, the CDR3 is TGCGCCAGCAGCCAATATGCAGAAAACACTGAAGCTTTCTTT.

This rearrangement joins TRBV29-1 to TRBJ1-5, with TRBD1 matching over 12 bases. Germline CDR1 is SQVTM and CDR2 is ANQGSEA. There are 12 residues in the CDR3. V lost 6 bases, J lost 6 bases, and 0 bases stayed unmatched. The CDR3 coding sequence is TGCAGCGTGGGACAGGGGGCTCAGCCCCAGCATTTT. Amino acids: CSVGQGAQPQHF.

This sequence joins TRBV6-5 and TRBJ1-1; D unclear. This CDR3 is built from 11 residues. The germline V and J ends were trimmed by 7 bases and 8 bases, with 11 bases remaining between them. The V gene's germline CDR1 is MNHEY and CDR2 SVGAGI. The DNA for the CDR3 is TGTGCCAGCATGAGGAGTGCAGAAGCTTTCTTT. It yields the protein CASMRSAEAFF.

The genes are TRBV7-9 and TRBJ2-7, with D perhaps TRBD2 (6 bases). V dropped 4 bases and J dropped 12 bases, with 22 bases sitting between them. CDR1 and CDR2 from the germline V gene are SEHNR and FQNEAQ (reference sequence). CDR3 length: 14 residues. The CDR3 protein is CASSSTHGTSPLYF. Here the CDR3 DNA reads TGTGCCAGCAGCTCCACCCACGGGACTTCCCCCTTGTACTTC.

The rearrangement links TRBV5-1 to TRBJ2-1; perhaps TRBD2 as D (5 bases). The V end lost 0 bases, the J end lost 2 bases, and 12 bases lay between the germline ends. This CDR3 has 16 residues. The V gene's germline CDR1 is SGHRS and CDR2 YFSETQ. This chain's CDR3 is CASSLDMASPYNEQFF. CDR3 bases: TGCGCCAGCAGCTTGGATATGGCTAGCCCCTACAATGAGCAGTTCTTC.

The chain links TRBV28 to TRBJ2-1, with D perhaps TRBD1 (5 bases). Trimming removed 5 bases at V and 8 bases at J, with 19 bases between. The germline gives CDR1 MDHEN, CDR2 SYDVKM. This CDR3 spans 15 amino acids. In DNA form, the CDR3 reads TGTGCCAGCAGTCCCCCCGGCAGGGTTTATCATGAGCAGTTCTTC. Protein: CASSPPGRVYHEQFF.

The V gene is TRBV7-8, the J gene TRBJ1-2, with 8 bases lining up with TRBD1. V trimming: 5 bases; J trimming: 8 bases; junction bases outside the gene matches: 16. The CDR3 has 16 amino acids. The germline V gene encodes CDR1 SGHVS and CDR2 FQNEAQ. In nucleotides, the CDR3 is TGTGCCAGCAGCCCCCGCAACAGGGGGATTGAAGAGGGCTACACCTTC. Its translation: CASSPRNRGIEEGYTF.

V and J are TRBV4-2 and TRBJ2-1; perhaps TRBD2 as D (6 bases). This CDR3 contains 15 residues. Germline CDR1 LGHNA, CDR2 YNFKEQ. V lost 4 bases, J lost 6 bases, and 16 bases lay in between. CDR3 nucleotides: TGTGCCAGCAGCCCTATTCCGGGACTGGTCAATGAGCAGTTCTTC. This sequence encodes CASSPIPGLVNEQFF.

J is TRBJ2-2 and V is TRBV7-8; 8 nucleotides match TRBD2. The ends lost 0 bases at V and 6 bases at J; junction bases unmatched: 3. CDR3 length equals 15 residues. CDR1 SGHVS and CDR2 FQNEAQ come from the germline V gene. The CDR3, as DNA: TGTGCCAGCAGCTTAGCGTTAGCGGGGCCCGGGGAGCTGTTTTTT. Protein product: CASSLALAGPGELFF.

The J gene is TRBJ1-1, the V gene TRBV7-9; weak D call: TRBD1 (5 bases). Trimming pared 5 bases from V and 4 bases from J, leaving 20 bases between. CDR1 and CDR2 from the germline V gene are SEHNR and FQNEAQ (reference sequence). There are 16 residues in the CDR3. CDR3 region: CASSRIGRGSGTEAFF. The DNA of the CDR3 is TGTGCCAGCAGCCGAATCGGGCGGGGGAGTGGCACTGAAGCTTTCTTT.